This passage covers 9 T cell receptor beta chains from one sample sequenced in a study of OX40 agonist ivuxolimab in advanced cancers. The library came from the immunoSEQ multiplex PCR assay. TCRdb retrieved this table from immuneACCESS and kept in-frame rearrangements only. Not all clones are present; in checked studies, unresolved V genes account for under half, and no reason is known for the remainder. The sample table records over 70,000 clones; approximately 78% of these occur just once. The ten biggest clones cover approximately 5% of the sample. The source material was CD4+ or CD8+ T cells sorted from blood, sampled in a trial of the OX40 agonist ivuxolimab. These receptors were collected from an adult with an advanced solid tumor such as melanoma, head and neck, liver or kidney cancer.

The chain carries TRBV7-9 and TRBJ2-7, with 8 nucleotides matching TRBD1. The junction had 6 bases not matched to a gene; V was cut back by 6 bases and J by 2 bases. Germline V gives CDR1 SEHNR, CDR2 FQNEAQ (reference sequence). The CDR3 has 14 residues. The CDR3 is CASSPTGGTYEQYF. CDR3 DNA: TGTGCCAGCAGTCCCACAGGGGGAACCTACGAGCAGTACTTC.

The V gene is TRBV6-5, the J gene TRBJ1-1; D unresolved. The CDR3 covers 15 residues. The germline V gene encodes CDR1 MNHEY and CDR2 SVGAGI. V was clipped by 6 bases and J by 1 base, with 15 bases between them. This CDR3 is CASRTRLAENTEAFF. CDR3 in DNA: TGTGCCAGCAGGACTCGGTTGGCGGAGAACACTGAAGCTTTCTTT.

This chain joins TRBV28 and TRBJ2-7; tentative D call: TRBD1 (6 bases). The CDR3 totals 13 residues. CDR1 is MDHEN and CDR2 is SYDVKM in the germline V gene. Trimming stripped 8 bases from V and 6 bases from J, with 17 bases between. CDR3 sequence (DNA): TGTGCCAGCCGCCTACCCAGGGGCTCCGAGCAGTACTTC. Residues: CASRLPRGSEQYF.

This CDR3 is CASSDSGMGNQPQHF. CDR3 in DNA: TGTGCCAGCAGTGACTCAGGGATGGGCAATCAGCCCCAGCATTTT. The chain employs TRBV6-1 and TRBJ1-5, with D perhaps TRBD1 (5 bases). Germline V lookup: CDR1 MNHNS, CDR2 SASEGT. This CDR3 region has 15 residues. V shed 3 bases and J shed 2 bases, with 11 bases lying between them.

V gene TRBV5-6 combines with J gene TRBJ1-1; D might be TRBD1 (5 bases). The V end was cut by 3 bases, the J end by 5 bases, with 11 bases between. Per the germline V gene, CDR1 is SGHDT and CDR2 is YYEEEE. The CDR3 runs to 13 residues. Written as DNA, the CDR3 is TGTGCCAGCAGCTCCCTAGGGGCGACTGAAGCTTTCTTT. It translates to CASSSLGATEAFF.

CDR3 sequence (DNA): TGTGCCCGAAGATCCGGGACAGGGCTTAATTCACCCCTCCACTTT. As protein: CARRSGTGLNSPLHF. The V call is TRBV30, the J call TRBJ1-6; 9 bases match TRBD1. Germline lookup yields CDR1 GTSNPN and CDR2 SVGIG (reference sequence). This CDR3 has 15 residues. Unmatched junction bases numbered 11, after V lost 8 bases and J lost 6 bases. The variable domain in full, completed from reference TRBV30 and TRBJ1-6, reads SQTIHQWPATLVQPVGSPLSLECTVEGTSNPNLYWYRQAAGRGLQLLFYSVGIGQISSEVPQNLSASRPQDRQFILSSKKLLLSDSGFYLCARRSGTGLNSPLHFGNGTRLTVT.

This chain connects TRBV20-1 to TRBJ1-2; D not certain. The CDR3 is made up of 11 amino acids. Germline V gene sequence: CDR1 DFQATT, CDR2 SNEGSKA (reference sequence). V was cut by 3 bases and J by 4 bases, with 6 bases left in between. The CDR3 region is CSASSSYGYTF. For the CDR3, the DNA is TGCAGTGCTAGTTCCAGCTATGGCTACACCTTC.

The V and J genes are TRBV7-2 and TRBJ1-4; 11 nucleotides align to TRBD1. With 4 bases clipped from V and 7 bases from J, the junction kept 11 bases outside the gene matches. The CDR3 contains 17 residues. Germline CDR1 SGHTA, CDR2 FQGNSA. CDR3 nucleotides: TGTGCCAGCAGCTCAAGCGGGACGGGACAGGGGGGTGAAAAACTGTTTTTT. Residues: CASSSSGTGQGGEKLFF. Complete variable domain (other parts from reference TRBV7-2 and TRBJ1-4): GAGVSQSPSNKVTEKGKDVELRCDPISGHTALYWYRQSLGQGLEFLIYFQGNSAPDKSGLPSDRFSAERTGGSVSTLTIQRTQQEDSAVYLCASSSSGTGQGGEKLFFGSGTQLSVL.

The V and J genes are TRBV19 and TRBJ2-2; perhaps TRBD1 as D (6 bases). This CDR3 has 13 amino acids. V lost 9 bases, J lost 7 bases, and 15 bases lay in between. The germline V gene encodes CDR1 LNHDA and CDR2 SQIVND (reference sequence). CDR3 bases: TGTGCCAGCACCGGGACAACTGGCGGGGAGCTGTTTTTT. This sequence encodes CASTGTTGGELFF.